The present TCR beta chain was sequenced within a study of T cell responses to AZD1222 COVID-19 vaccine. Study-level results: In all cases, repertoires were sampled only after the peak T cell response.

Measured with immunoSEQ multiplex PCR; TCRdb has only the in-frame clones, and not every one. The table has tens of thousands of clones, 75% to 90% seen once. CDR3 size: 16 residues. Germline V CDR1 and CDR2: LGHNA, YSLEER. With V trimmed by 1 base and J by 1 base, 7 bases remained unmatched. For this clone: The antigen is not known.

This clonotype originated in an adult who received the AZD1222 COVID-19 vaccine. The input for sequencing was peripheral blood, taken 28 days after the second AZD1222 dose. The V call is TRBV4-3, the J call TRBJ2-7; TRBD2 matches 7 bases. CDR3 sequence reads: CASSQAVGGRSYEQYF. The CDR3, as DNA: TGCGCCAGCAGCCAAGCTGTGGGAGGGCGGTCCTACGAGCAGTACTTC.